Sequencing of this T cell receptor beta chain was carried out in a study of T cells in Graves' hyperthyroidism and ophthalmopathy. At the level of the study: Sampling of peripheral blood happened at initial diagnosis, prior to any treatment.

This clonotype was seen at least ten times. Fresh peripheral blood, roughly 10 ml of it, supplied the PBMCs. RNA transcripts yielded amplified TCR beta CDR3 regions. Initially, a first-round RT-PCR of the TCR CDR3 employed the HTBI primer set. MiXCR, applied by TCRdb to the multiplex PCR reads, yields one record per CDR3 protein. The table shows about 350,000 distinct CDR3 sequences, with about a sixth occurring only once. The CDR3 runs 14 residues. Germline CDR1 reads SEHNR; CDR2 reads FQNEAQ (reference sequence). V was pared by 5 bases and J by 9 bases, with 6 bases of the junction left unmatched. Sequencing input: blood. The chain uses TRBV7-9 and TRBJ1-5; TRBD1 matches 11 bases. This sequence was found in a woman aged 40 to 50 with Graves' ophthalmopathy. The CDR3 is CASSRTGGEGPQHF. In DNA, the CDR3 is TGTGCCAGCAGCCGGACAGGGGGCGAAGGGCCCCAGCATTTT.